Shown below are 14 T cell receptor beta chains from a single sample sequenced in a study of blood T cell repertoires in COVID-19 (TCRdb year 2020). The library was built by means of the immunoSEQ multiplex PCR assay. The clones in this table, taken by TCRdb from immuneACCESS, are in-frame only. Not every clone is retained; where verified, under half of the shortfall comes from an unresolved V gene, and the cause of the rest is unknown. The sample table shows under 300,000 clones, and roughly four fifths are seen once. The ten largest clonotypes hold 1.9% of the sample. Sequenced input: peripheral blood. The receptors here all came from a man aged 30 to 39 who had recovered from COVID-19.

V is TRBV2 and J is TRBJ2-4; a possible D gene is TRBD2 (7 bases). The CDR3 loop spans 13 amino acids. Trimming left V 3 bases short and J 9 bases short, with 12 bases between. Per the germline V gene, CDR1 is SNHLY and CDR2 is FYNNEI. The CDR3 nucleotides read TGTGCCAGCAGTGATAGGGGGGAGGGCATTCAGTACTTC. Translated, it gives CASSDRGEGIQYF.

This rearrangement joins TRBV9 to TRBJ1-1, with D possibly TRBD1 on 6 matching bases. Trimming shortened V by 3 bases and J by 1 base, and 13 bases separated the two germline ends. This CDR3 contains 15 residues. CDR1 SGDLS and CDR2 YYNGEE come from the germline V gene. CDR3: CASSALGAGNTEAFF. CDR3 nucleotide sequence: TGTGCCAGCAGCGCTTTGGGGGCAGGGAACACTGAAGCTTTCTTT.

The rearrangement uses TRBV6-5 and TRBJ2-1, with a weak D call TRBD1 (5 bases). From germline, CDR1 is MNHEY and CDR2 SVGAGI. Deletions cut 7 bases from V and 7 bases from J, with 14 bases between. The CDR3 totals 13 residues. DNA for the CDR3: TGTGCCAGCACAAACCAGGGCTTAAATGAGCAGTTCTTC. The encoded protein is CASTNQGLNEQFF.

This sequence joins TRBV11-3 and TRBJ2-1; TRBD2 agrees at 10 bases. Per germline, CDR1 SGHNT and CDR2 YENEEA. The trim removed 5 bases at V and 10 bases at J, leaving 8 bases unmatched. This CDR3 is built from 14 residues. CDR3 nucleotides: TGTGCCAGCAGCCCCAGCGGGGGGGCCAAGGAGCAGTTCTTC. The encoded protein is CASSPSGGAKEQFF.

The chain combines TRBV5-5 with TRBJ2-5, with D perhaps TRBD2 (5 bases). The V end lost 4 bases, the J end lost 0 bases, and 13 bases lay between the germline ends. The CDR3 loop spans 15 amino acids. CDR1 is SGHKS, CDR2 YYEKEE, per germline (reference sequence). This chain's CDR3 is CASSPFIGNQETQYF. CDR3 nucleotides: TGTGCCAGCAGCCCTTTTATCGGGAACCAAGAGACCCAGTACTTC.

CDR3 DNA: TGTGCCAGCTCACGGGATTCGCAGGGGGCTTTTTCTGTCAATGAGCAGTTCTTC. Its translation: CASSRDSQGAFSVNEQFF. This chain connects TRBV18 to TRBJ2-1; 8 nucleotides match TRBD1. After removal of 4 bases from V and 6 bases from J, the junction contained 17 bases not matched to a gene. The CDR3 runs 18 residues. CDR1 and CDR2 from the germline V gene are KGHSH and LQKENI. The full variable domain, its missing parts supplied by reference TRBV18 and TRBJ2-1, is NAGVMQNPRHLVRRRGQEARLRCSPMKGHSHVYWYRQLPEEGLKFMVYLQKENIIDESGMPKERFSAEFPKEGPSILRIQQVVRGDSAAYFCASSRDSQGAFSVNEQFFGPGTRLTVL.

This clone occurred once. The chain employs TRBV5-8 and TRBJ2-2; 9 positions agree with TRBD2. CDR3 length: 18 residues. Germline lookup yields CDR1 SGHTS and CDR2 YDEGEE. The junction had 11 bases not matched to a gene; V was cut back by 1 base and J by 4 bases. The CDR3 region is CASSLLPGGGAFTGELFF. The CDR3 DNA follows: TGTGCCAGCAGCTTGCTTCCAGGCGGGGGGGCCTTCACCGGGGAGCTGTTTTTT.

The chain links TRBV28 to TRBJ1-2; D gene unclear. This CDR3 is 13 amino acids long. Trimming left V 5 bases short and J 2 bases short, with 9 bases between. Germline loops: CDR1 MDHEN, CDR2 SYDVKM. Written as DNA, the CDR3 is TGTGCCAGCAGTGCGACACAAAACTATGGCTACACCTTC. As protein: CASSATQNYGYTF.

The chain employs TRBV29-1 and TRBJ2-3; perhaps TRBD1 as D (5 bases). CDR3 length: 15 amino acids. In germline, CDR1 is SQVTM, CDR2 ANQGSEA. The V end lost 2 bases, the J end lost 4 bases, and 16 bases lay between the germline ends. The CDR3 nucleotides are TGCAGCGTTGAATCAGGGATAAGTGGTGCAGATACGCAGTATTTT. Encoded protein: CSVESGISGADTQYF.

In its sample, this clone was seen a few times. This chain's CDR3 is CASSLETGDEQFF. As DNA, the CDR3 is TGTGCCAGCAGCCTCGAAACCGGGGATGAGCAGTTCTTC. The V call is TRBV4-2, the J call TRBJ2-1; D is possibly TRBD2 (5 bases). This CDR3 comprises 13 residues. CDR1 and CDR2 (germline): LGHNA, YNFKEQ. The V end lost 4 bases, the J end lost 8 bases, and 12 bases lay between the germline ends.

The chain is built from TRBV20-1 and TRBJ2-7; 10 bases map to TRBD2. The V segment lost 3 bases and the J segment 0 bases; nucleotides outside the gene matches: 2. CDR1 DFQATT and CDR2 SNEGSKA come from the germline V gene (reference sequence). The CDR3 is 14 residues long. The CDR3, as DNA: TGCAGTGCTAGTAGGACTAGCGGCTCCTACGAGCAGTACTTC. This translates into CSASRTSGSYEQYF.

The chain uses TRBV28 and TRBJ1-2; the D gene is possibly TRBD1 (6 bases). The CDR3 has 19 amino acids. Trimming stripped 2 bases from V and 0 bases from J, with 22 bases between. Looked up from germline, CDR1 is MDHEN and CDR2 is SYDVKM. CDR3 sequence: CASSLQPRLDRLTNYGYTF. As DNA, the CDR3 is TGTGCCAGCAGTTTACAACCCCGACTCGACAGGCTGACTAACTATGGCTACACCTTC.

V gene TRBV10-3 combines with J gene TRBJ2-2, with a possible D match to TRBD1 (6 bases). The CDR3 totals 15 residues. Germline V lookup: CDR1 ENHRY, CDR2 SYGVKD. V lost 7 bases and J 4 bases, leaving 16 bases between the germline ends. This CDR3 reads CAITGGGSGTGELFF. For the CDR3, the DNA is TGTGCCATCACTGGGGGCGGTAGTGGCACCGGGGAGCTGTTTTTT.

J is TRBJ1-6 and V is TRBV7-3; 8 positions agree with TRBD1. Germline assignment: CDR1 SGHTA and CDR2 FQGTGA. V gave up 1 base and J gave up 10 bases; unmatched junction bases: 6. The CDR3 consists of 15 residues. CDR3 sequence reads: CASSLMAGGNSPLHF. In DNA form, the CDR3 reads TGTGCCAGCAGCTTAATGGCAGGGGGCAACTCACCCCTCCACTTT.